This TCR beta chain comes out of a study of T-cell memory formation after mild COVID-19. MiXCR, run by TCRdb on the 5' RACE reads, gives a single entry per CDR3 protein. The sample carries about 340,000 distinct CDR3 sequences, approximately 16% recorded once. CDR1 and CDR2 (germline): MGHDK, SYGVNS. The germline V and J ends were trimmed by 1 base and 1 base, with 7 bases remaining between them. This CDR3 has 14 residues. This receptor was identified in a man between 18 and 29 years old who had mild COVID-19 (a few samples of this study predate the infection). Cell type and time point are not known. Source material: PBMCs or a T cell subset sorted from them (not recorded which). The chain is built from TRBV25-1 and TRBJ1-1; unclear D gene. The DNA for the CDR3 is TGTGCCAGCAGTGAATCACCAGGGAACACTGAAGCTTTCTTT. Its translation: CASSESPGNTEAFF.